A selection of T cell receptor beta chains follows, all from one sample in a study of blood T cell repertoires in COVID-19. The method was immunoSEQ multiplex PCR; TCRdb's version includes in-frame clones alone and lacks a portion of them. The sample holds about 47,000 clones, roughly 89% seen once. Sequencing used peripheral blood. The source is a man aged 50 to 59 with acute or convalescent COVID-19. The CDR3 runs from the conserved cysteine through the conserved F or W. D genes are given only for firm matches. Where a row states a size, it is once, few, many or the class of an expanded clone; other rows omit it.

J	V	size	D	DNA	CDR3
TRBJ1-4	TRBV7-9	once	TRBD1	TGTGCCAGCAGCTTAGTTGGGACAGGTACCTCGAATGAAAAACTGTTTTTT	CASSLVGTGTSNEKLFF
TRBJ1-5	TRBV4-2	NA	TRBD1	TGTGCCAGCAGCCAAGTGGGAAACAGGGGCACGGTCAATCAGCCCCAGCATTTT	CASSQVGNRGTVNQPQHF
TRBJ1-5	TRBV28	NA	NA	TGTGCCACCAAGACTCCGCGCGGATCAAGCAATCAGCCCCAGCATTTT	CATKTPRGSSNQPQHF
TRBJ1-6	TRBV2	NA	TRBD1	TGTGCCAGCAGTAAGACAGGGGATTATAATTCACCCCTCCACTTT	CASSKTGDYNSPLHF
TRBJ2-7	TRBV19	once	NA	TGTGCCAGTAGTATTAAAGACTCCGAGCAGTACTTC	CASSIKDSEQYF
TRBJ2-7	TRBV5-4	NA	NA	TGTGCCAGCAGCGGTTTCCGGGACACCCTCTACGAGCAGTACTTC	CASSGFRDTLYEQYF
TRBJ2-7	TRBV5-5	NA	NA	TGTGCCAGCAGCTCCGTCACAGGATCCTACGAGCAGTACTTC	CASSSVTGSYEQYF
TRBJ1-3	TRBV9	NA	NA	TGTGCCAGCAGCGTAACTACAGGGTCGAACACCATATATTTT	CASSVTTGSNTIYF
TRBJ1-5	TRBV7-2	NA	TRBD1	TGTGCCAGCAGCTTAGTGGGGACAGGGCTCTATCAGCCCCAGCATTTT	CASSLVGTGLYQPQHF
TRBJ1-4	TRBV14	NA	TRBD1	TGTGCCAGCAGCCCGAGACAGGGGGCAACTAATGAAAAACTGTTTTTT	CASSPRQGATNEKLFF
TRBJ2-5	TRBV7-2	NA	NA	TGTGCCAGCAGCGCTAGCAGCCAAGAGACCCAGTACTTC	CASSASSQETQYF
TRBJ1-1	TRBV30	NA	NA	TGTGCCTGGAGTCCCCCGACCAGGCCCCCGGTGGCTTTCTTT	CAWSPPTRPPVAFF
TRBJ2-3	TRBV10-3	once	TRBD2	TGTGCCATCAGTGAAAGAGGACTAGCGGGCGGAGATACGCAGTATTTT	CAISERGLAGGDTQYF
TRBJ2-1	TRBV6-5	NA	TRBD2	TGTGCCAGCAGTCCACTAGCGGGAGGATACAATGAGCAGTTCTTC	CASSPLAGGYNEQFF
TRBJ2-7	TRBV4-2	NA	TRBD1	TGTGCCAGCAGCCCGGGACAGGGGGCCTTTGAGCAGTACTTC	CASSPGQGAFEQYF
TRBJ1-5	TRBV18	NA	NA	TGTGCCAGCTCACCAAATGCCGGGGGTGGTAGCAATCAGCCCCAGCATTTT	CASSPNAGGGSNQPQHF
TRBJ1-1	TRBV10-3	NA	TRBD1	TGTGCCATCACGACAGGGAGCACTGAAGCTTTCTTT	CAITTGSTEAFF
TRBJ1-1	TRBV6-5	once	TRBD1	TGTGCCAGTTTGACAGGGGCCCGCACTGAAGCTTTCTTT	CASLTGARTEAFF
TRBJ1-5	TRBV7-2	NA	NA	TGTGCCAGCAGCTTGGGCGCGGGTCAGCCCCAGCATTTT	CASSLGAGQPQHF
TRBJ2-1	TRBV6-2/TRBV6-3	once	NA	TGTGCCAGCAGTCAAACAATCAATGAGCAGTTCTTC	CASSQTINEQFF
TRBJ2-3	TRBV5-1	NA	NA	TGCGCCAGCAGCGCCTTAGGGGTGGTGGGGCCTACAGATACGCAGTATTTT	CASSALGVVGPTDTQYF
TRBJ1-5	TRBV11-2	NA	NA	TGTGCCAGCAGCTTAGAGTACAGAGCCAATCAGCCCCAGCATTTT	CASSLEYRANQPQHF
TRBJ1-6	TRBV7-2	NA	TRBD1	TGTGCCAGCAGCCCCATAGGGGGCGGTTCACCCCTCCACTTT	CASSPIGGGSPLHF
TRBJ1-2	TRBV10-3	NA	NA	TGTGCCACCGCGACCCAGGAGGCTGGCTACACCTTC	CATATQEAGYTF
TRBJ2-2	TRBV4-3	NA	NA	TGCGCCAGCAGCCAAGCGAACCCCAGGAACACCGGGGAGCTGTTTTTT	CASSQANPRNTGELFF
TRBJ2-1	TRBV14	NA	NA	TGTGCCAGCAGCCAACTAATGTCGCAGTTCTTC	CASSQLMSQFF
TRBJ2-1	TRBV30	few	TRBD2	TGTGCCTGGAGTGCAGGGACTAGCGGCGACAATGAGCAGTTCTTC	CAWSAGTSGDNEQFF